The present T cell receptor (beta chain) was sequenced within a study of blood T cell repertoires in COVID-19. Authors' analysis steps: Reference gene primer amplification yielded estimated nucleated cell counts. Sequencing used immunoSEQ multiplex PCR; TCRdb keeps in-frame clones, though not all of them. The D gene and trimming were derived from the DNA, and the V and J assignments and clone size from that table. The table lists fewer than 250,000 clones, approximately 86% of them singletons. The V gene's germline CDR1 is LNHNV and CDR2 YYDKDF (reference sequence). The trim removed 3 bases at V and 4 bases at J, leaving 4 bases unmatched. The CDR3 loop spans 14 amino acids.

This clonotype was sampled from a woman aged 60-75 years who had recovered from COVID-19. Source material: peripheral blood. V and J are TRBV15 and TRBJ2-7, with TRBD1 matching over 9 bases. This chain's CDR3 is CATSSGTGLYEQYF. Written as DNA, the CDR3 is TGTGCCACCAGCAGTGGGACAGGGTTGTACGAGCAGTACTTC.